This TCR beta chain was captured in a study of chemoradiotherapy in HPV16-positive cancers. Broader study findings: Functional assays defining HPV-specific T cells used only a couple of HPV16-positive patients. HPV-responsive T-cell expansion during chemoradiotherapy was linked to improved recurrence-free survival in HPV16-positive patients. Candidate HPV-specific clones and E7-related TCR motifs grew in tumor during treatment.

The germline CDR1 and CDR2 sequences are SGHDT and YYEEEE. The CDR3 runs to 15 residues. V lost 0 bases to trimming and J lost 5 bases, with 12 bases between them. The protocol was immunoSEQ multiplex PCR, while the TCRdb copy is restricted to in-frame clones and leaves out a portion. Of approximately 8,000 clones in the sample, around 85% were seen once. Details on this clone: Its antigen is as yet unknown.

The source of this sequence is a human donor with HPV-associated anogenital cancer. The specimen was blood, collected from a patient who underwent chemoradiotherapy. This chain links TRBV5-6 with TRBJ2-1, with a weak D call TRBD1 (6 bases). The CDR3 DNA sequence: TGTGCCAGCAGCTTGGGATGGCAGGGGAACAATGAGCAGTTCTTC. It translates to CASSLGWQGNNEQFF.